This T cell receptor beta chain was sequenced during a study of identical twins. General observations from the study: Cross-sectional statistical analysis, not tracking of the same donors, underpinned the conclusions.

Trimming removed 5 bases from V and 0 bases from J, with 14 bases in between. CDR1 DFQATT and CDR2 SNEGSKA come from the germline V gene (reference sequence). CDR3 length: 15 amino acids. TCRdb reprocessed the 5' RACE reads via MiXCR and lists one record per CDR3 protein. The data show some 320,000 distinct CDR3 sequences, 9% to 15% seen once. A few counts support this clonotype. Its cognate antigen is unknown. The same data also went into a second study, on yellow fever vaccine responses in identical twins.

The chain couples TRBV20-1 to TRBJ2-1, with D tentatively TRBD1 or TRBD2 (5 bases each). The TCR was taken from a woman aged 18-30 years in good health. The material sequenced was CD8+ T cells sorted from blood. CDR3 loop: CSASGAGSSYNEQFF. The CDR3, as DNA: TGCAGTGCTTCCGGGGCAGGGAGCTCCTACAATGAGCAGTTCTTC.